This T cell receptor beta chain came from a study of T cell responses to AZD1222 COVID-19 vaccine. Assay: immunoSEQ multiplex PCR; the TCRdb copy retains only in-frame clones and omits some. The sample lists over 60,000 clones; around 74% were seen once. This clone occurred a few times. Sample: peripheral blood, taken on day 0 of MenACWY control vaccination. This clonotype was obtained from an adult in good health.

The CDR3 DNA follows: TGTGCCAGCAGCGTAGGCAGGCCAGGGTCCGGGGAGCTGTTTTTT. Amino acid sequence: CASSVGRPGSGELFF. This sequence joins TRBV9 and TRBJ2-2; possible D gene TRBD1, 5 bases. Trimming stripped 0 bases from V and 6 bases from J, with 12 bases between. Germline V gene data show CDR1 as SGDLS and CDR2 as YYNGEE. The CDR3 spans 15 residues.